This T cell receptor (beta chain) emerged from a study of T cell responses to AZD1222 COVID-19 vaccine. Study results and caveats: Mapped onto spike, vaccine-associated CD4 TCRs spanned it and were dominant at 160-218 and 743-854. It should be noted that donors were predominantly white British and more often female, and clonal diversity was possibly underestimated. Compared with day 0, the breadth and depth of the Spike-specific TCR repertoire rose significantly after two doses of AZD1222.

Whether given at about 4 or about 12 weeks, second doses were pooled. The table came from immunoSEQ multiplex PCR; TCRdb's copy has only in-frame clones and leaves some out. Seen here are some 150,000 clones, 92% observed once, and the top ten hold 2.5% to 3.5%. Concerning this clone: The antigen is not known.

Per germline, CDR1 ENHRY and CDR2 SYGVKD. The ends were cut back, 3 bases at V and 0 bases at J, with 9 bases in the middle. The CDR3 length is 15 residues. Sequencing was performed on peripheral blood, taken 28 days after the second AZD1222 dose. The V gene is TRBV10-3, the J gene TRBJ2-1; D gene ambiguous. This receptor was identified in an adult who received the AZD1222 COVID-19 vaccine. The CDR3: CAISDTRSSYNEQFF. CDR3 in DNA: TGTGCCATCAGTGACACCCGCAGCTCCTACAATGAGCAGTTCTTC.